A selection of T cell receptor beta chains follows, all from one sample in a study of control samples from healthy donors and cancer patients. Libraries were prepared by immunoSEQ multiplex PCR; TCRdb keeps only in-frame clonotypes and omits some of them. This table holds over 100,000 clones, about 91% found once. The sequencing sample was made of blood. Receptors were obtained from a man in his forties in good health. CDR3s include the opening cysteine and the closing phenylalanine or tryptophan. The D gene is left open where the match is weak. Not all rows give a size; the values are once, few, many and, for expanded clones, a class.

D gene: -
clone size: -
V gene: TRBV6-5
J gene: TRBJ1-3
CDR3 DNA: TGTGCCAGCACTTCGAGGAGCTCTGGAAACACCATATATTTT
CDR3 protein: CASTSRSSGNTIYF

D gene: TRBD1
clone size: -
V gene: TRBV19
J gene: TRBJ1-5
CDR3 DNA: TGTGCCAGTAGTAACCCGGGACAGCTTGATCAGCCCCAGCATTTT
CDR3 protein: CASSNPGQLDQPQHF

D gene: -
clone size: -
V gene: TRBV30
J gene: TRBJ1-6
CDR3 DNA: TGTGCCTGGAGTAAGGGGGAAGGGAATTCACCCCTCCACTTT
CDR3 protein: CAWSKGEGNSPLHF

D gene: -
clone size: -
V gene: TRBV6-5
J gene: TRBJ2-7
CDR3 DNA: TGTGCCAGCAGTTATGACTCCCGGGGTGGCGAGCAGTACTTC
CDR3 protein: CASSYDSRGGEQYF

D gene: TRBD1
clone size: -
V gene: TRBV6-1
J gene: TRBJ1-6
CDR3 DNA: TGTGCCAGCAGTGTCCCGGACAGGTCAAGCTCCTATAATTCACCCCTCCACTTT
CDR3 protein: CASSVPDRSSSYNSPLHF

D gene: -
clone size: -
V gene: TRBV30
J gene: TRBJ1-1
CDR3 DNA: TGTGCCTGGAGTACCCGGACGGCGAACACTGAAGCTTTCTTT
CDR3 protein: CAWSTRTANTEAFF

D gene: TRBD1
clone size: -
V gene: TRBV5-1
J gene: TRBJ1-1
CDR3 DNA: TGCGCCAGCAGCCCCCGACAGGGCCCGAACACTGAAGCTTTCTTT
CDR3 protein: CASSPRQGPNTEAFF

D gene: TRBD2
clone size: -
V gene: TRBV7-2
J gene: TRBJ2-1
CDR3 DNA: TGTGCCAGCAGCTTTCGGGCGGGGGGGCGGAGTGAGCAGTTCTTC
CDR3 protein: CASSFRAGGRSEQFF

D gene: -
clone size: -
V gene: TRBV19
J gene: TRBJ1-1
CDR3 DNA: TGTGCCAGTAGACCGGAGTGGGGGAAGAACACTGAAGCTTTCTTT
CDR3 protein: CASRPEWGKNTEAFF

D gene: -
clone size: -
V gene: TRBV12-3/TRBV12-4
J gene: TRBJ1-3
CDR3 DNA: TGTGCCAGCAGTTTTGGTCGGAACACCATATATTTT
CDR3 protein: CASSFGRNTIYF

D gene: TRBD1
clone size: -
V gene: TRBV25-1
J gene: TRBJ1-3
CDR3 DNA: TGTGCCAGCAGTGGAGGACAGGGGCGGTATGGAAACACCATATATTTT
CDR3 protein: CASSGGQGRYGNTIYF

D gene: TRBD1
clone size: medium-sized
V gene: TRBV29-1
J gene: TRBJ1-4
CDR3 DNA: TGCAGCGCCTCAGGGGGCTTTAATGAAAAACTGTTTTTT
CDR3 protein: CSASGGFNEKLFF

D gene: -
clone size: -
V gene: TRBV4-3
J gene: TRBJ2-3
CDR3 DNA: TGCGCCAGCAGCCAAGATAGGGTAGGAACGAGCACAGATACGCAGTATTTT
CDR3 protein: CASSQDRVGTSTDTQYF

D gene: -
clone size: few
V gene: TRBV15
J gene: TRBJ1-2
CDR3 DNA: TGTGCCACCAGCCGGGGGGTAGGGGCTAACTATGGCTACACCTTC
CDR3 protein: CATSRGVGANYGYTF

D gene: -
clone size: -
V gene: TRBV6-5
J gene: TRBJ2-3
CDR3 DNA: TGTGCCAGCAGTTACTCAGGGGTGAGGACAGATACGCAGTATTTT
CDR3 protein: CASSYSGVRTDTQYF

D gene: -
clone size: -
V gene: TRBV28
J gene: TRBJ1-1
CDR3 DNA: TGTGCCAGCAAAGGGGGGCAGGGTGATACTGAAGCTTTCTTT
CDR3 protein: CASKGGQGDTEAFF